The 14 T cell receptor beta chains listed next were all sequenced from one sample in a study of cytomegalovirus exposure and HLA in healthy donors. The study ran its PCR with 60 Vbeta and 13 Jbeta primers. Some clones are missing from TCRdb's copy, which holds only in-frame ones; the method was immunoSEQ multiplex PCR. The data show about 130,000 clones, with approximately 80% seen just once and approximately 10% held by the top ten. Sequencing was done on a sample of PBMCs. The source is a man in his thirties or forties in good health and CMV-seropositive.

V gene TRBV29-1 combines with J gene TRBJ2-7; a possible D gene is TRBD2 (5 bases). The germline V gene encodes CDR1 SQVTM and CDR2 ANQGSEA. This CDR3 contains 14 residues. V lost 3 bases, J lost 3 bases, and 15 bases lay in between. DNA for the CDR3: TGCAGCGTTGAGACCGTCCCGGGGAACTACGAGCAGTACTTC. It codes for CSVETVPGNYEQYF.

The chain employs TRBV5-1 and TRBJ2-1; the match to TRBD2 covers 9 bases. V lost 4 bases and J lost 5; bases outside the gene matches: 10. The CDR3 length is 16 residues. Germline-derived CDR1 and CDR2 are SGHRS and YFSETQ. The CDR3 nucleotides read TGCGCCAGCAGCAATGGTCCGGGACTAGCCCACAATGAGCAGTTCTTC. Its protein is CASSNGPGLAHNEQFF. The full variable domain, with the rest looked up from reference TRBV5-1 and TRBJ2-1, is KAGVTQTPRYLIKTRGQQVTLSCSPISGHRSVSWYQQTPGQGLQFLFEYFSETQRNKGNFPGRFSGRQFSNSRSEMNVSTLELGDSALYLCASSNGPGLAHNEQFFGPGTRLTVL.

Only a few counts were recorded for this clone. The V gene is TRBV11-1, the J gene TRBJ2-7; 14 bases are shared with TRBD2. The V gene's germline CDR1 is SGHAT and CDR2 FQDESV (reference sequence). Trimming removed 5 bases from V and 2 bases from J; junction bases left unmatched: 2. The CDR3 has 15 residues. CDR3 sequence (DNA): TGTGCCAGCAGCCTGGGACTAGCGGGGGCCTACGAGCAGTACTTC. Protein product: CASSLGLAGAYEQYF.

This rearrangement joins TRBV30 to TRBJ2-1; TRBD2 is a possible D gene (6 bases). Germline CDR1 is GTSNPN and CDR2 is SVGIG (reference sequence). There are 15 residues in the CDR3. Trimming removed 0 bases from V and 2 bases from J, with 11 bases in between. The CDR3 protein is CAWSVFSGPYNEQFF. CDR3 bases: TGTGCCTGGAGTGTTTTTAGCGGTCCCTACAATGAGCAGTTCTTC. The full variable domain, in which reference TRBV30 and TRBJ2-1 provide the parts outside the CDR3, is SQTIHQWPATLVQPVGSPLSLECTVEGTSNPNLYWYRQAAGRGLQLLFYSVGIGQISSEVPQNLSASRPQDRQFILSSKKLLLSDSGFYLCAWSVFSGPYNEQFFGPGTRLTVL.

The gene calls are TRBV14 and TRBJ1-2; 7 bases map to TRBD1. The V gene's germline CDR1 is SGHDN and CDR2 FVKESK. CDR3 length: 16 amino acids. V dropped 0 bases and J dropped 4; count of bases not matched to a gene: 8. The CDR3 reads CASSQDFVGGSYGYTF. CDR3 nucleotide sequence: TGTGCCAGCAGCCAAGACTTCGTAGGGGGCTCCTATGGCTACACCTTC. Full variable domain (rest looked up from reference TRBV14 and TRBJ1-2): EAGVTQFPSHSVIEKGQTVTLRCDPISGHDNLYWYRRVMGKEIKFLLHFVKESKQDESGMPNNRFLAERTGGTYSTLKVQPAELEDSGVYFCASSQDFVGGSYGYTFGSGTRLTVV.

The sample holds one count of this clone. The J gene is TRBJ1-6, the V gene TRBV6-5; 7 bases are a match to TRBD1. CDR1 is MNHEY, CDR2 SVGAGI, per germline. The junction had 2 bases not matched to a gene; V was cut back by 2 bases and J by 7 bases. The CDR3 runs 14 residues. The CDR3 sequence is CASSYVGQNSPLHF. The CDR3 bases are TGTGCCAGCAGTTACGTGGGACAGAATTCACCCCTCCACTTT.

The chain combines TRBV10-2 with TRBJ1-3; TRBD1 might be the D (6 bases). V lost 8 bases, J lost 1 base, and 12 bases lay in between. The CDR3 runs to 14 residues. From germline, CDR1 is WSHSY and CDR2 SAAADI. The CDR3 loop reads CASGGRRSGNTIYF. The CDR3, as DNA: TGCGCCAGCGGGGGCCGGAGATCTGGAAACACCATATATTTT.

The CDR3 loop is CASSQTAEGLRPTDTQYF. The CDR3 DNA is TGTGCCAGCAGCCAAACCGCGGAGGGCCTGCGCCCCACAGATACGCAGTATTTT. The rearrangement joins TRBV7-6 to TRBJ2-3; maybe TRBD2 (6 bases). The germline V and J ends were trimmed by 5 bases and 2 bases, with 23 bases remaining between them. The CDR3 has 18 residues. CDR1 is SGHVS and CDR2 is FNYEAQ in the germline V gene.

This chain joins TRBV29-1 and TRBJ1-5, with TRBD1 matching over 7 bases. Germline-derived CDR1 and CDR2 are SQVTM and ANQGSEA. V was clipped by 8 bases and J by 2 bases; unmatched bases: 6. The CDR3 runs to 13 residues. The CDR3 region has the DNA TGCAGCACGGGGACAGAAGGCAATCAGCCCCAGCATTTT. Protein: CSTGTEGNQPQHF. Using reference TRBV29-1 and TRBJ1-5 for the parts outside the CDR3, the full variable domain is SAVISQKPSRDICQRGTSLTIQCQVDSQVTMMFWYRQQPGQSLTLIATANQGSEATYESGFVIDKFPISRPNLTFSTLTVSNMSPEDSSIYLCSTGTEGNQPQHFGDGTRLSIL.

This chain links TRBV4-2 with TRBJ2-3; 13 bases align to TRBD2. Germline CDR1 reads LGHNA; CDR2 reads YNFKEQ. This CDR3 region has 15 residues. Trimming at V came to 5 bases and at J to 4 bases, leaving 3 bases not matched to a gene. The CDR3 region has the DNA TGTGCCAGCAGCGCACTAGCGGGAGGGTCAGATACGCAGTATTTT. Translating it yields CASSALAGGSDTQYF.

The chain links TRBV10-3 to TRBJ2-5; D uncertain. CDR1 and CDR2 from the germline V gene are ENHRY and SYGVKD. V was cut by 8 bases and J by 5 bases, with 12 bases left in between. The CDR3 consists of 12 residues. The CDR3: CAIGPAAETQYF. In DNA, the CDR3 is TGTGCCATCGGGCCCGCTGCGGAGACCCAGTACTTC.

This clone was found once. The chain carries TRBV27 and TRBJ2-1; 11 nucleotides align to TRBD2. V lost 9 bases and J lost 5; bases outside the gene matches: 18. CDR1 is MNHEY and CDR2 is SMNVEV in the germline V gene (reference sequence). CDR3 length: 18 amino acids. The CDR3 DNA sequence: TGTGCCAGTCACCAAGGGATTACCGGGACTAGCGGAGACAATGAGCAGTTCTTC. Translation: CASHQGITGTSGDNEQFF.

This clone was seen more than once but under ten times. The chain is built from TRBV9 and TRBJ2-4; tentative D call: TRBD1 (5 bases). This CDR3 region has 15 residues. Germline CDR1 reads SGDLS; CDR2 reads YYNGEE. Between the trimmed V and J ends, which lost 3 bases and 2 bases, there was a span of 12 bases. The chain's CDR3 is CASSASPGTKNIQYF. The CDR3 nucleotides are TGTGCCAGCAGCGCATCACCAGGGACCAAAAACATTCAGTACTTC.

This clone was observed a few times. The V call is TRBV5-6, the J call TRBJ2-7; D is uncertain. Germline CDR1 is SGHDT and CDR2 is YYEEEE. This CDR3 has 14 amino acids. V lost 0 bases and J lost 2, with 9 bases in between. Here the CDR3 reads CASSLGGGTYEQYF. CDR3 nucleotides: TGTGCCAGCAGCTTGGGAGGTGGCACCTACGAGCAGTACTTC.